The 9 T cell receptor beta chains below were found in one sample sequenced in a study of post-analysis software for immune sequencing data. General study points: Relative to controls, patients had five TRBV segments at higher frequency, with TRBV5-6, TRBV5-1 and TRBV20-1 among these.

The authors incorporated unique molecular identifiers into the TCR beta cDNA libraries. TCRdb reprocessed the PCR reads via MiXCR and lists one record per CDR3 protein. This sample has approximately 460,000 distinct CDR3 sequences, with under 55% found just once. These TCRs' antigens remain unknown. Sample: blood. Receptor source: a girl aged 5 to 17 with multiple sclerosis.

The CDR3 loop is CASRSVDRYNEQFF. The CDR3 nucleotides are TGTGCCAGCAGGTCAGTCGACAGGTACAATGAGCAGTTCTTC. This chain uses TRBV11-1 with TRBJ2-1; TRBD1 might be the D (6 bases). The length of the CDR3 is 14 residues. Germline values: CDR1 SGHAT, CDR2 FQDESV (reference sequence). Between the trimmed V and J ends, which lost 6 bases and 4 bases, there was a span of 13 bases.

This clonotype was recorded at least ten times. The chain links TRBV11-2 to TRBJ1-1, with no clear D. The CDR3 runs to 15 residues. Trimming cost V 2 bases and J 4 bases, with 14 bases left between them. From germline, CDR1 is SGHAT and CDR2 FQNNGV. The CDR3 DNA follows: TGTGCCAGCAGCTTACGCCCGAGGAGAGGCACTGAAGCTTTCTTT. Encoded protein: CASSLRPRRGTEAFF.

The chain joins TRBV7-3 to TRBJ2-3; TRBD1 or TRBD2 may be the D gene (5 bases each). CDR1 is SGHTA, CDR2 FQGTGA, per germline. This CDR3 comprises 13 residues. V was shortened by 2 bases and J by 6 bases, with 9 bases between the two germline ends. The CDR3 spells CASSLLGVDTQYF. CDR3 nucleotide sequence: TGTGCCAGCAGCTTATTGGGGGTGGATACGCAGTATTTT. Variable domain in full (rest from reference TRBV7-3 and TRBJ2-3): GAGVSQTPSNKVTEKGKYVELRCDPISGHTALYWYRQSLGQGPEFLIYFQGTGAADDSGLPNDRFFAVRPEGSVSTLKIQRTERGDSAVYLCASSLLGVDTQYFGPGTRLTVL.

The chain combines TRBV20-1 with TRBJ2-1, with TRBD2 matching over 10 bases. CDR1 is DFQATT, CDR2 SNEGSKA, per germline (reference sequence). This CDR3 is 13 amino acids long. The junction had 2 bases not matched to a gene; V was cut back by 2 bases and J by 7 bases. Here the CDR3 reads CSARLAGANEQFF. CDR3 nucleotide sequence: TGCAGTGCTAGACTAGCGGGAGCGAATGAGCAGTTCTTC.

The chain joins TRBV4-2 to TRBJ2-3; perhaps TRBD1 as D (6 bases). This CDR3 is 16 amino acids long. Germline V gene data show CDR1 as LGHNA and CDR2 as YNFKEQ. The V end was cut by 1 base, the J end by 0 bases, with 11 bases between. In DNA form, the CDR3 reads TGTGCCAGCAGCCAAGGTTCCGGGACAAGCACAGATACGCAGTATTTT. Protein sequence: CASSQGSGTSTDTQYF.

This clonotype turned up a few times. The chain has TRBV9 and TRBJ1-5; no reliable D call. The CDR3 loop spans 13 amino acids. The V end was cut by 0 bases, the J end by 5 bases, with 6 bases between. Germline loops: CDR1 SGDLS, CDR2 YYNGEE. The CDR3 DNA reads TGTGCCAGCAGCGTAGACGTGGATCAGCCCCAGCATTTT. As protein: CASSVDVDQPQHF. The entire variable domain, with the rest obtained from reference TRBV9 and TRBJ1-5, is as follows: DSGVTQTPKHLITATGQRVTLRCSPRSGDLSVYWYQQSLDQGLQFLIQYYNGEERAKGNILERFSAQQFPDLHSELNLSSLELGDSALYFCASSVDVDQPQHFGDGTRLSIL.

The chain joins TRBV11-2 to TRBJ1-2; D is perhaps TRBD1 (6 bases). The CDR3 is made up of 15 amino acids. Germline CDR1 reads SGHAT; CDR2 reads FQNNGV. V gave up 0 bases and J gave up 0 bases, with 8 bases separating them. The CDR3 DNA follows: TGTGCCAGCAGCTTAGAACAGGGAACTAACTATGGCTACACCTTC. Translating gives CASSLEQGTNYGYTF.

The chain carries TRBV6-5 and TRBJ1-1; no reliable D call. CDR1 is MNHEY, CDR2 SVGAGI, per germline. This CDR3 spans 14 amino acids. V was clipped by 6 bases and J by 3 bases, with 14 bases between them. CDR3 region: CASRNQGLDTEAFF. The CDR3 DNA follows: TGTGCCAGCAGAAACCAAGGGTTAGACACTGAAGCTTTCTTT.

This clonotype has only a few counts. The chain has TRBV6-6 and TRBJ2-7; 7 bases map to TRBD1. The CDR3 covers 15 residues. With V trimmed by 5 bases and J by 2 bases, 9 bases remained unmatched. Germline CDR1 MNHNY, CDR2 SVGAGI (reference sequence). As DNA, the CDR3 is TGTGCCAGCAGTCCGCAGGGACAGCCCCCCTACGAGCAGTACTTC. Protein product: CASSPQGQPPYEQYF.